This T cell receptor (beta chain) originates from a study of blood T cell repertoires in COVID-19. Study as a whole: Italy, Spain and the United States were the sources of the convalescent and acute COVID-19 samples. Sample material is recorded as cDNA or gDNA derived from T cells, B-cell-depleted T cells, or PBMCs.

There are 15 residues in the CDR3. Per the study methods: How many nucleated cells were present was estimated from reference gene primer amplification. TCRdb's copy holds only in-frame clones and misses some; the assay was immunoSEQ multiplex PCR. V and J calls and clone size are as listed in that table; D and trimming were resolved from the DNA. The sample includes about 260,000 clones, 75% to 90% of them seen just once. The chain uses TRBV21-1 and TRBJ2-7; TRBD2, the table's D call, was not compared with the DNA. TRBV21-1 is a pseudogene segment. Material: peripheral blood. The source is a young man with active or convalescent COVID-19. The CDR3: CASKKYVGDSYEQYF. CDR3 nucleotides: TGTGCCAGCAAAAAATATGTCGGGGATTCCTACGAGCAGTACTTC.